This T cell receptor beta chain was identified during a study of radiotherapy plus CTLA-4 blockade in lung cancer. Across the study: With around 30% of patients having disease control, objective responses were seen in about 17%.

Study-level findings and limits: Early blood T cell clone dynamics, with interferon-beta, were reported to best predict response.

The table came from immunoSEQ multiplex PCR; TCRdb's copy has only in-frame clones and leaves some out. The sample lists about 48,000 clones, about 88% occurring once. Per the germline V gene, CDR1 is SGDLS and CDR2 is YYNGEE. With 6 bases clipped from V and 5 bases from J, the junction kept 10 bases outside the gene matches. This CDR3 has 17 residues. Details on this clone: The antigen is not known.

The clonotype comes from a human donor with non-small cell lung cancer that progressed on radiotherapy plus ipilimumab. Some clones in this sample may be carry-over from other donors' samples. Sample: peripheral blood, taken from a patient treated with radiotherapy plus ipilimumab. The rearrangement uses TRBV9 and TRBJ2-2; 13 positions match TRBD2. The CDR3 is CASNTLAGGGGTGELFF. The DNA of the CDR3 is TGTGCCAGCAACACACTAGCGGGGGGGGGCGGAACCGGGGAGCTGTTTTTT.